This T cell receptor beta chain is drawn from a study of blood T cell repertoires in COVID-19. In the study overall: From T cells, B-cell-depleted T cells, or PBMCs came the material, which was cDNA or gDNA.

How the authors handled the data: For nucleated cells, counts were estimated from reference gene primer amplification. Using immunoSEQ multiplex PCR, the repertoire was profiled, and TCRdb retains in-frame clones only, with some absent. Clone size and V and J calls were adopted from that table, with D and trimming inferred from the DNA. The sample yields some 230,000 clones, approximately 90% seen once. This clone was seen at least ten times. The TCR was taken from a man younger than 45 who had recovered from COVID-19. The material sequenced was peripheral blood.

The CDR3 DNA is TGTGCCAGCAGTGAAGAAGGGACAGGGTTTGAAAAACTGTTTTTT. It specifies CASSEEGTGFEKLFF. The chain employs TRBV6-1 and TRBJ1-4; 9 bases are a match to TRBD1. J lost 7 bases, V lost 1 base, and 4 bases had no gene match. This CDR3 contains 15 residues. Germline V lookup: CDR1 MNHNS, CDR2 SASEGT.